These 8 T cell receptor beta chains share one sample of origin, sequenced in a study of shared clonotypes between healthy human individuals. Naive CD8 isolation took CD45RO-negative cells positively selected for CCR7 and excluded terminally differentiated effector memory CD45RA+ cells. Using immunoSEQ multiplex PCR, the repertoire was profiled, and TCRdb retains in-frame clones only, with some absent. This sample carries some 2,000,000 clones, just under 95% of them seen once, and the ten largest clones take more than 0.95%. The specimen was naive CD8+ T cells sorted from blood. These receptors came from a man aged 18 to 30 in good health.

The CDR3, as DNA: TGTGCCGCTGAGGGACAGGCGACCACAGATACGCAGTATTTT. Protein: CAAEGQATTDTQYF. The rearrangement joins TRBV2 to TRBJ2-3, with 8 bases matching TRBD1. Germline trimming cut 11 bases from V and 2 bases from J; bases unmatched to any gene: 9. Germline V gene lookup returns CDR1 SNHLY and CDR2 FYNNEI. The CDR3 extends over 14 amino acids.

This clone was seen just once. The chain combines TRBV7-9 with TRBJ2-3; D not resolved. The V gene lost 1 base and the J gene lost 1 base, with 15 bases spanning the gap. The CDR3 consists of 17 residues. Germline V gene lookup returns CDR1 SEHNR and CDR2 FQNEAQ (reference sequence). The chain's CDR3 is CASSLVPIVPGTDTQYF. The CDR3, as DNA: TGTGCCAGCAGCTTAGTTCCCATTGTTCCGGGCACAGATACGCAGTATTTT.

The chain combines TRBV4-1 with TRBJ2-1; D gene unclear. Germline V gene lookup returns CDR1 MGHRA and CDR2 YSYEKL. The V end was cut by 4 bases, the J end by 8 bases, with 15 bases between. The CDR3 is 14 amino acids. Here the CDR3 reads CASSPEPRSYEQFF. For the CDR3, the DNA is TGCGCCAGCAGCCCAGAACCCCGTTCCTATGAGCAGTTCTTC.

V is TRBV4-1 and J is TRBJ1-1; unclear D gene. The CDR3 totals 13 residues. The V end lost 2 bases, the J end lost 0 bases, and 4 bases lay between the germline ends. Germline loops: CDR1 MGHRA, CDR2 YSYEKL. CDR3 nucleotide sequence: TGCGCCAGCAGCCAAATTCTGAACACTGAAGCTTTCTTT. Its translation is CASSQILNTEAFF.

The chain recombines TRBV27 with TRBJ2-7; 7 bases agree with TRBD2. The CDR3 sequence is 17 residues long. The germline V gene encodes CDR1 MNHEY and CDR2 SMNVEV (reference sequence). V gave up 0 bases and J gave up 1 base; unmatched junction bases: 9. DNA of the CDR3: TGTGCCAGCAGTTTATCGATGGGGGAGGGCCCATCCTACGAGCAGTACTTC. Translated, it gives CASSLSMGEGPSYEQYF.

This chain links TRBV15 with TRBJ2-1, with D tentatively TRBD2 (6 bases). V was pared by 3 bases and J by 0 bases, with 15 bases between. The CDR3 runs to 17 residues. Per germline, CDR1 LNHNV and CDR2 YYDKDF (reference sequence). The CDR3 DNA is TGTGCCACCAGCAGGGGGGGTAGCGCTAGCTCCTACAATGAGCAGTTCTTC. Translation: CATSRGGSASSYNEQFF.

This sequence joins TRBV11-2 and TRBJ2-2; TRBD2 might be the D (6 bases). Per germline, CDR1 SGHAT and CDR2 FQNNGV. The CDR3 covers 15 residues. The ends were cut back, 5 bases at V and 0 bases at J, with 10 bases in the middle. The CDR3 is CASSHRETNTGELFF. As DNA, the CDR3 is TGTGCCAGCAGCCACCGGGAGACGAACACCGGGGAGCTGTTTTTT.

V and J are TRBV27 and TRBJ2-7, with TRBD2 identical over 7 bases. The CDR3 length is 15 residues. Germline V gives CDR1 MNHEY, CDR2 SMNVEV (reference sequence). The J segment lost 3 bases and the V segment lost 4 bases, leaving 9 bases of the junction unmatched. This CDR3 is CASSSGGGGVYEQYF. The CDR3 region has the DNA TGTGCCAGCAGTTCTGGCGGGGGTGGGGTCTACGAGCAGTACTTC.